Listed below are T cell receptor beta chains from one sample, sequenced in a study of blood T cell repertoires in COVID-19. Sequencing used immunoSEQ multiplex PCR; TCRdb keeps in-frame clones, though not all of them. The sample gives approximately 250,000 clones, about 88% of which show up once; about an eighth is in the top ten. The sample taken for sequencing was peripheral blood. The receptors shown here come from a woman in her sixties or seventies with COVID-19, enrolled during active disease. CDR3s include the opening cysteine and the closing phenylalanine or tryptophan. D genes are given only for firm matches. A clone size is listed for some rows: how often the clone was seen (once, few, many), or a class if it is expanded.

TGTGCCAGCAGCTTGGGGGTCAGGGAATACTATGGCTACACCTTC	CASSLGVREYYGYTF	-	-	TRBV5-6	TRBJ1-2
TGTGCCAGCAGCCCAAAGGGACAGGGTGGAGCTTTCTTT	CASSPKGQGGAFF	-	TRBD1	TRBV7-2	TRBJ1-1
TGTGCCAGCAGTTTATCTATGACGGGGGTCGGAAACTATGGCTACACCTTC	CASSLSMTGVGNYGYTF	-	-	TRBV27	TRBJ1-2
TGTGCCAGCAGCCTACGCGGTAGCCTCAACACTGAAGCTTTCTTT	CASSLRGSLNTEAFF	-	-	TRBV6-2/TRBV6-3	TRBJ1-1
TGCGCCAGCAGCCAAGGCCCGAGTGCTACAGGGATCGGCTACACCTTC	CASSQGPSATGIGYTF	-	-	TRBV4-1	TRBJ1-2
TGTGCCAGCAGCTCCCGACAGGGAAAGGATGGCACTGAAGCTTTCTTT	CASSSRQGKDGTEAFF	-	TRBD1	TRBV5-4	TRBJ1-1
TGTGCCAGCAGTTCCCCAGGGCACACTGAAGCTTTCTTT	CASSSPGHTEAFF	-	-	TRBV28	TRBJ1-1
TGTGCCATCAGTGAGCCTACTGACAGTGACTACGAGCAGTACTTC	CAISEPTDSDYEQYF	-	-	TRBV10-3	TRBJ2-7
TGTGCCAGCACAGCGACTAGCGGGGGGTCCAATGAGCAGTTCTTC	CASTATSGGSNEQFF	-	TRBD2	TRBV11-2	TRBJ2-1
TGTGCCAGCAGTCAACCGGGACAGGGGTTAACAGATACGCAGTATTTT	CASSQPGQGLTDTQYF	-	TRBD1	TRBV28	TRBJ2-3
TGCGCCAGCAGCTTGGGGGACAGGGGTGGCGGCACCATATATTTT	CASSLGDRGGGTIYF	-	TRBD1	TRBV5-1	TRBJ1-3
TGTGCCAGCAGTGAAGCGCTTCCGGGGGGCGTAAATGAGCAGTTCTTC	CASSEALPGGVNEQFF	-	-	TRBV2	TRBJ2-1
TGTGCCAGTAGTCAAGTAGCGGGGGCCGCCTACGAGCAGTACTTC	CASSQVAGAAYEQYF	-	TRBD2	TRBV19	TRBJ2-7
TGCGCCAGCAGCTTGCCGACTAGCGGAGCGCACAATGAGCAGTTCTTC	CASSLPTSGAHNEQFF	-	TRBD2	TRBV5-1	TRBJ2-1
TGTGCCAGCAGTTTATTACAGGGGTCATATGGCTACACCTTC	CASSLLQGSYGYTF	-	TRBD1	TRBV28	TRBJ1-2
TGTGCCAGCAGCCCTCGAGACAGGGGGCGTAGAGACACTGAAGCTTTCTTT	CASSPRDRGRRDTEAFF	-	TRBD1	TRBV5-6	TRBJ1-1
TGTGCCAGCAGCGAACAGGGGGGTCAGCCCCAGCATTTT	CASSEQGGQPQHF	-	TRBD1	TRBV2	TRBJ1-5
TGTGCCAGCAACCCAGGGATCATGGGCTATGGCTACACCTTC	CASNPGIMGYGYTF	-	-	TRBV5-6	TRBJ1-2
TGTGCCAGCAGCTCCGGACAGGGGGTCGATGAGCAGTTCTTC	CASSSGQGVDEQFF	-	TRBD1	TRBV7-9	TRBJ2-1
TGTGCCACCAGGAAGGACTTGAACACTGAAGCTTTCTTT	CATRKDLNTEAFF	-	-	TRBV24-1	TRBJ1-1
TGTGCCAGCAGTTACGGGGTGCTAGCGGGATCAGATACGCAGTATTTT	CASSYGVLAGSDTQYF	-	TRBD2	TRBV6-2/TRBV6-3	TRBJ2-3
TGTGCCAGCTCACCCCGAACGGGCGGGGACACTGAAGCTTTCTTT	CASSPRTGGDTEAFF	-	-	TRBV18	TRBJ1-1
TGTGCCAGCAGTTCCCAAGCGGGGGGGTCCCCAGATACGCAGTATTTT	CASSSQAGGSPDTQYF	-	TRBD2	TRBV28	TRBJ2-3
TGTGCCAGCAGCTTGGGGACAGTTTCCTACGAGCAGTACTTC	CASSLGTVSYEQYF	-	-	TRBV5-6	TRBJ2-7
TGTGCCAGCCGACGGAGCTCTGGGGCCAACGTCCTGACTTTC	CASRRSSGANVLTF	-	-	TRBV6-5	TRBJ2-6
TGTGCCAGCAGTTACGGAGGGGAGGGATACGAGCAGTACTTC	CASSYGGEGYEQYF	-	TRBD2	TRBV6-5	TRBJ2-7
TGTGCCAGCAGTGAATGGGCCTCGGAGTTCTTC	CASSEWASEFF	few	-	TRBV2	TRBJ2-1
TGTGCCAGCGGCGGGACAGGGGGAAGCACTGAAGCTTTCTTT	CASGGTGGSTEAFF	-	TRBD1	TRBV2	TRBJ1-1
TGTGCCAGCAGTGAAGCGTGGGGGGGGGTCCTCTCCTACAATGAGCAGTTCTTC	CASSEAWGGVLSYNEQFF	-	TRBD2	TRBV2	TRBJ2-1
TGTGCCAGCAGCTTAGAAGCGGGACTCACAGATACGCAGTATTTT	CASSLEAGLTDTQYF	-	TRBD2	TRBV7-2	TRBJ2-3
TGCGCCAGCAGCTTTGAGCGGCGGGACCGCGAGCAGTACTTC	CASSFERRDREQYF	-	-	TRBV5-1	TRBJ2-7